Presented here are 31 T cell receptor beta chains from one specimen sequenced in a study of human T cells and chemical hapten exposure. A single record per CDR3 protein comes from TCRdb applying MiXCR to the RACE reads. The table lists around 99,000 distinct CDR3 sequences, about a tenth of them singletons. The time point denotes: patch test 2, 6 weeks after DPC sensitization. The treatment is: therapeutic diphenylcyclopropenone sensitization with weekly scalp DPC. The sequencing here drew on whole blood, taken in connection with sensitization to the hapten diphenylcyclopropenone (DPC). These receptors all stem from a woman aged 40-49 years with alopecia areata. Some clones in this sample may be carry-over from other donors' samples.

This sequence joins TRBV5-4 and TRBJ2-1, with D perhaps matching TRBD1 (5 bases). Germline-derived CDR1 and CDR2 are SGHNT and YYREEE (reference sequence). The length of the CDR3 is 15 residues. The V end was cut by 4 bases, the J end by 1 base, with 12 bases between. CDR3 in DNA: TGTGCCAGCAGCCGCCGAGGACAATCCTACAATGAGCAGTTCTTC. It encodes CASSRRGQSYNEQFF.

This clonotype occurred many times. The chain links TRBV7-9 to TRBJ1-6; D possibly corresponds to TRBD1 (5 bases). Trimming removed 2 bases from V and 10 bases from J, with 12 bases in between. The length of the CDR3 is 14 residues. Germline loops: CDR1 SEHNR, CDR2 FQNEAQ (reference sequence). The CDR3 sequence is CASSLFQGGSPLHF. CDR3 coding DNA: TGTGCCAGCAGCTTATTCCAGGGCGGATCACCCCTCCACTTT.

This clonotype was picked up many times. The CDR3, as DNA: TGTGCCAGCAGCGCCCAGGGAACTGAAGCTTTCTTT. Translated: CASSAQGTEAFF. The V call is TRBV7-6, the J call TRBJ1-1; a possible D gene is TRBD1 (5 bases). The germline CDR1 and CDR2 sequences are SGHVS and FNYEAQ. The CDR3 extends over 12 amino acids. Trimming shortened V by 5 bases and J by 5 bases, and 9 bases separated the two germline ends. Together with reference TRBV7-6 and TRBJ1-1, the CDR3 gives the full variable domain: GAGVSQSPRYKVTKRGQDVALRCDPISGHVSLYWYRQALGQGPEFLTYFNYEAQQDKSGLPNDRFSAERPEGSISTLTIQRTEQRDSAMYRCASSAQGTEAFFGQGTRLTVV.

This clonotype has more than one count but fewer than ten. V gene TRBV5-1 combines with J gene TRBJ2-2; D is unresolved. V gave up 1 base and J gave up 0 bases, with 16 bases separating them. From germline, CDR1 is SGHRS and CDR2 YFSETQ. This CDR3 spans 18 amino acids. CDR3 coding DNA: TGCGCCAGCAGCTTGAGTAATAGCCTGTTCGCGAACACCGGGGAGCTGTTTTTT. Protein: CASSLSNSLFANTGELFF.

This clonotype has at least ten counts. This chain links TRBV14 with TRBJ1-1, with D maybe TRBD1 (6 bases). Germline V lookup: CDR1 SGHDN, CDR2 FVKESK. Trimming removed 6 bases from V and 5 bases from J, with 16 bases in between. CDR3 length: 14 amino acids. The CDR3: CASRKGGDRTEAFF. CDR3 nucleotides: TGTGCCAGCAGGAAGGGGGGGGATCGTACTGAAGCTTTCTTT.

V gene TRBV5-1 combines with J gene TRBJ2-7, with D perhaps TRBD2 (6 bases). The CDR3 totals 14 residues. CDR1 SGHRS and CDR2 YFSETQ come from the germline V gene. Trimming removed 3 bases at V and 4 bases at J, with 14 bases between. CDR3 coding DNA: TGCGCCAGCAGCTCCGCGGGGTTCAATTACGAGCAGTACTTC. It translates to CASSSAGFNYEQYF.

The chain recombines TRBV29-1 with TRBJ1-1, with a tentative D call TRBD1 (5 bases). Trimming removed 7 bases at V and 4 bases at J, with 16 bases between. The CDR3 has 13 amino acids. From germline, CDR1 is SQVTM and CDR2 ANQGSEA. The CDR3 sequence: CSASGGESTEAFF. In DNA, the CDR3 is TGCAGCGCAAGTGGGGGGGAAAGCACTGAAGCTTTCTTT. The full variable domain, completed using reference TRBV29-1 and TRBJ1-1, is SAVISQKPSRDICQRGTSLTIQCQVDSQVTMMFWYRQQPGQSLTLIATANQGSEATYESGFVIDKFPISRPNLTFSTLTVSNMSPEDSSIYLCSASGGESTEAFFGQGTRLTVV.

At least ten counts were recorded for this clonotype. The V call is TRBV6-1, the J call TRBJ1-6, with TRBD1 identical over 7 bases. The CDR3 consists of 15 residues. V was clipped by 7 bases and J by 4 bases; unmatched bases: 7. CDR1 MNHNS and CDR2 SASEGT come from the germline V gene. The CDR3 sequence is CASTATGTYNSPLHF. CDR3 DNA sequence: TGTGCCAGCACCGCGACAGGGACTTATAATTCACCCCTCCACTTT.

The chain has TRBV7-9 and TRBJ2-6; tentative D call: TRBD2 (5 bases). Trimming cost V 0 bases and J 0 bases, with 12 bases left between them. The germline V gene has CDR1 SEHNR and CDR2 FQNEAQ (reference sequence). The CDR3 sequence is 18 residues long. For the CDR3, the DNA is TGTGCCAGCAGCTTAGCGGCGGGTTCAAGCTCTGGGGCCAACGTCCTGACTTTC. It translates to CASSLAAGSSSGANVLTF.

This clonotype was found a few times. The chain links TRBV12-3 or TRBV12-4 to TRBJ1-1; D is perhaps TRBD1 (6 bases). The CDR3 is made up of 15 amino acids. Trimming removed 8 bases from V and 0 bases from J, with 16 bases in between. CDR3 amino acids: CASRDPGHLNTEAFF. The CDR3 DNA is TGTGCCAGCCGAGACCCGGGACACCTGAACACTGAAGCTTTCTTT.

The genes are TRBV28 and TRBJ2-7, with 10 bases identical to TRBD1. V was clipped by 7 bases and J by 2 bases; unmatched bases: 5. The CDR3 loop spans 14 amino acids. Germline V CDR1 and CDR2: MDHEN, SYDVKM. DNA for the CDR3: TGTGCCAGCACCTGGACAGGGGGGGCCTACGAGCAGTACTTC. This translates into CASTWTGGAYEQYF.

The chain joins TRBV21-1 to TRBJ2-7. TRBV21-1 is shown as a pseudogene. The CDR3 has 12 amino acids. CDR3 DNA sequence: TGTGCCAGCAGCATAATTCCCTACGAGCAGTACTTC. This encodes CASSIIPYEQYF.

The CDR3 DNA is TGTGCCAGCAGTTTACAGGGGAAGTTCGCTGGGGCCAACGTCCTGACTTTC. This encodes CASSLQGKFAGANVLTF. The rearrangement uses TRBV6-2 or TRBV6-3 and TRBJ2-6, with 7 bases lining up with TRBD1. Germline V gene sequence: CDR1 MNHEY, CDR2 SVGEGT. CDR3 length: 17 residues. The junction had 8 bases not matched to a gene; V was cut back by 4 bases and J by 2 bases.

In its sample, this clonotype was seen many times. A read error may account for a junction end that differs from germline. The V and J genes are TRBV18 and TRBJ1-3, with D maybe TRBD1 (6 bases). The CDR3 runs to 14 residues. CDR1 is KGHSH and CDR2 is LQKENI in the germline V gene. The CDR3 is CASSPPRDLTGAVF. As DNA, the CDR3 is TGTGCCAGCTCACCCCCTCGGGACCTGACAGGCGCCGTTTTT.

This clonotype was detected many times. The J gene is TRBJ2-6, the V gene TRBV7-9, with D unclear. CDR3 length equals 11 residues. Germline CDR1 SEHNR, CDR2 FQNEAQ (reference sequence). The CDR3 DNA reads TGTGCGGTGCAGAAAGCCAACGTCCTGACTTTC. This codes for CAVQKANVLTF.

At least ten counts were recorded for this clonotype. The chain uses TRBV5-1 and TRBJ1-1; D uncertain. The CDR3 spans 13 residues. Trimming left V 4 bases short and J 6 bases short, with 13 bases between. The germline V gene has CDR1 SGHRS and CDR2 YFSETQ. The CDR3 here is CASSKLPSAEAFF. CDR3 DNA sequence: TGCGCCAGCAGCAAACTTCCTTCTGCTGAAGCTTTCTTT.

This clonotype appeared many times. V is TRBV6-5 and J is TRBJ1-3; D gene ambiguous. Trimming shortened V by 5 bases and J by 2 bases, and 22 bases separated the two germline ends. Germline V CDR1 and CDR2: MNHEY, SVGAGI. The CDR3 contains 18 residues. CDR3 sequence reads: CASSRRRSLQNPGNTIYF. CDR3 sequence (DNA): TGTGCCAGCAGTAGACGCCGTTCCCTGCAAAACCCTGGAAACACCATATATTTT.

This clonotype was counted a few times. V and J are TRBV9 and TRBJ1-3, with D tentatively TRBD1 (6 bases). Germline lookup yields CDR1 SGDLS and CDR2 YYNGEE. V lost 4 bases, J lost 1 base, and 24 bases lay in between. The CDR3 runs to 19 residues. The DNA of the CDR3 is TGTGCCAGCAGCCCTAGCCCTCCTTGGACAGTCTCATCTGGAAACACCATATATTTT. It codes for CASSPSPPWTVSSGNTIYF.

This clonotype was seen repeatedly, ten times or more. The CDR3 here is CSVRTGGSNQPQHF. CDR3 nucleotide sequence: TGCAGTGTCCGGACAGGGGGTAGCAATCAGCCCCAGCATTTT. The V call is TRBV20-1, the J call TRBJ1-5, with TRBD1 matching over 10 bases. Germline CDR1 is DFQATT and CDR2 is SNEGSKA (reference sequence). The length of the CDR3 is 14 residues. The junction had 3 bases not matched to a gene; V was cut back by 7 bases and J by 0 bases.

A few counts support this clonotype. CDR3 nucleotides: TGTGCCAGCAGCCAAGAGGTTTCTAGCGACTACGAGCAGTACTTC. It codes for CASSQEVSSDYEQYF. V and J are TRBV4-2 and TRBJ2-7; tentatively, D is TRBD2 (6 bases). Trimming removed 0 bases at V and 3 bases at J, with 12 bases between. This CDR3 is 15 amino acids long. In germline, CDR1 is LGHNA, CDR2 YNFKEQ.

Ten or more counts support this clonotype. The CDR3, as DNA: TGTGCCAGCAGCTTAGACAGGGGGTCTCTATTCTATGGCTACACCTTC. It yields the protein CASSLDRGSLFYGYTF. V and J are TRBV7-2 and TRBJ1-2; TRBD1 agrees at 8 bases. CDR3 size: 16 residues. J lost 4 bases, V lost 1 base, and 8 bases had no gene match. Per germline, CDR1 SGHTA and CDR2 FQGNSA.

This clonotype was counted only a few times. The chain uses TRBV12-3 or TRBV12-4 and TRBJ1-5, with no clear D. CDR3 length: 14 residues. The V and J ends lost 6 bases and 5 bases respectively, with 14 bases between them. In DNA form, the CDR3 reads TGTGCCAGCAGCCCAAGGGCCCCTTATCAGCCCCAGCATTTT. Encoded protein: CASSPRAPYQPQHF.

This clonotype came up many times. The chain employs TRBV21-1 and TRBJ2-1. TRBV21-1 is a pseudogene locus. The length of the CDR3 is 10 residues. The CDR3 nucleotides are TGTGCCAGGCCACGCGATGAGCAGTTCTTC. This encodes CARPRDEQFF.

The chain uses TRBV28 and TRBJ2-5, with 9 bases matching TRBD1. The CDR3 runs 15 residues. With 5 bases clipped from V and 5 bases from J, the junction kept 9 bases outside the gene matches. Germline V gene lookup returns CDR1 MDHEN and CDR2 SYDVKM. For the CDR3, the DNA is TGTGCCAGCAGTCCGGGACAGGGAATGTGGGAGACCCAGTACTTC. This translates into CASSPGQGMWETQYF.

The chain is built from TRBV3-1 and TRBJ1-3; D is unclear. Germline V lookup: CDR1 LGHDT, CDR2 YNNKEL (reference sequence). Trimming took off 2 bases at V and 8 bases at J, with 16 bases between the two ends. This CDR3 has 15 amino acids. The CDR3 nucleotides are TGTGCCAGCAGCCAACAAGGTTATACCAGTGACACCATATATTTT. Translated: CASSQQGYTSDTIYF.

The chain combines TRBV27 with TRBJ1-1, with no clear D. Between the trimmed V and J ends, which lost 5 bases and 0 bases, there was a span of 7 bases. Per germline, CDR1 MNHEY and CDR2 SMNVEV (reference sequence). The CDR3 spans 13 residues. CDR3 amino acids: CASSTGMNTEAFF. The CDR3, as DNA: TGTGCCAGCAGTACCGGGATGAACACTGAAGCTTTCTTT.

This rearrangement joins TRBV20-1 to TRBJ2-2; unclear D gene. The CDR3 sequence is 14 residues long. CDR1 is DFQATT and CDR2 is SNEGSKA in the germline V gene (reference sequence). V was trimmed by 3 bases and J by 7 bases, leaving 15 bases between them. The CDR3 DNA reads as TGCAGTGCTAGGTCGGATTCCCCCGGCGGGGAGCTGTTTTTT. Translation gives CSARSDSPGGELFF.

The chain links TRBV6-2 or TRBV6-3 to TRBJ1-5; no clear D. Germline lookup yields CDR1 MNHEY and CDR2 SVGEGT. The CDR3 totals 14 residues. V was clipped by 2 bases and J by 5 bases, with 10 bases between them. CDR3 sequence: CASSYGELYQPQHF. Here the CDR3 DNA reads TGTGCCAGCAGTTACGGGGAGCTATATCAGCCCCAGCATTTT.

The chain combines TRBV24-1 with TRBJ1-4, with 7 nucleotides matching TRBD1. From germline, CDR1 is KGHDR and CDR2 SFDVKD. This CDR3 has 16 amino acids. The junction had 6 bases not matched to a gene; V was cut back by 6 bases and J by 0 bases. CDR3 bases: TGTGCCACCAGTTCGGGACAGATTGCAACTAATGAAAAACTGTTTTTT. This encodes CATSSGQIATNEKLFF.

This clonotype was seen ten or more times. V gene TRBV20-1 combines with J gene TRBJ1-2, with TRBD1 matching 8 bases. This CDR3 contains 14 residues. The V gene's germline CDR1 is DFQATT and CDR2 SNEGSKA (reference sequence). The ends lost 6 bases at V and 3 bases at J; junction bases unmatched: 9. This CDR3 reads CSAQDRAPYYGYTF. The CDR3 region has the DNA TGCAGTGCCCAGGACAGGGCCCCTTACTATGGCTACACCTTC.

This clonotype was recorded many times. CDR3 sequence reads: CASRDLQETQYF. The CDR3 region has the DNA TGTGCCAGCAGGGACCTTCAAGAGACCCAGTACTTC. The chain joins TRBV27 to TRBJ2-5; D remains ambiguous. V was pared by 6 bases and J by 2 bases, with 7 bases between. Germline assignment: CDR1 MNHEY and CDR2 SMNVEV (reference sequence). The CDR3 extends over 12 amino acids.